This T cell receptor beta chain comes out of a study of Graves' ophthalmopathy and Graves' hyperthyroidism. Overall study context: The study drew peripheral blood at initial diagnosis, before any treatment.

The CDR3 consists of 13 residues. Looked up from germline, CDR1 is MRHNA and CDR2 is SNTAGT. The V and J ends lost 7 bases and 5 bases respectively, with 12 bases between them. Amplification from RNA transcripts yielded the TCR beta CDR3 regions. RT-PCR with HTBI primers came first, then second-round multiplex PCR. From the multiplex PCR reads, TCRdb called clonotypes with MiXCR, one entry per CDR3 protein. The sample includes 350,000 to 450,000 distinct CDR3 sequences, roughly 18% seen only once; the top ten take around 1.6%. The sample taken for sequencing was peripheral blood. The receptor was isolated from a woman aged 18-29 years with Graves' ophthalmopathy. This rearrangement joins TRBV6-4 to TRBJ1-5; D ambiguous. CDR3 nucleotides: TGTGCCAGCACGGTTGGGTTTGATCAGCCCCAGCATTTT. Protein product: CASTVGFDQPQHF.